This entry describes one TCR beta chain. Its antigen is still unknown. When replicate PCRs were run on sorted subsets, they used 150 to 200 ng DNA, about 30,000 T cell genomes. Profiling relied on immunoSEQ multiplex PCR, and the TCRdb table lists in-frame clones only, not all of them. The data show about 2.4 million clones, roughly 93% seen once. This specimen belongs to a study of shared clonotypes between healthy human individuals. Study context: Each donor's CD4 naive and CD4 memory cells filled three plates apiece, CD8 naive two, and CD8 memory one. General study findings and limits: Rarefaction curves obtained for sorted subsets showed sequencing incomplete despite large depth.

Germline CDR1 LNHDA, CDR2 SQIVND (reference sequence). The J segment lost 10 bases and the V segment lost 5 bases, leaving 19 bases of the junction unmatched. This CDR3 has 16 residues. The chain employs TRBV19 and TRBJ1-2; TRBD1 matches at 7 bases. The sequence was obtained from a man younger than 35 in good health. Some clones in this sample may be carry-over from other donors' samples. What was sequenced was naive CD4+ T cells from PBMCs. Subset described: CD45RA+ positively selected. The CDR3 DNA reads TGTGCCAGTAGTTTACGAGAGACAGGGCCCGGGGGTTCCTACACCTTC. Encoded protein: CASSLRETGPGGSYTF.